A selection of T cell receptor beta chains follows, all from one sample in a study of cytomegalovirus exposure and HLA in healthy donors. The method was immunoSEQ multiplex PCR; TCRdb's version includes in-frame clones alone and lacks a portion of them. The sample includes over 90,000 clones, approximately 87% of them seen just once. The sequenced sample consisted of PBMCs. These TCRs come from a man between 40 and 49 years old in good health and CMV-seronegative. Both conserved end residues are part of each CDR3. D genes are given only for firm matches. The listing skips clone size in some rows; elsewhere it reads once, few, many or a size class.

TRBJ2-6 | - | TRBV19 | - | TGTGCCAGTAGTATCGGGTACGCCAGCTCTGGGGCCAACGTCCTGACTTTC | CASSIGYASSGANVLTF
TRBJ1-4 | - | TRBV4-3 | - | TGCGCCAGCAGCCAAGACCGGGGAGTTAATGAAAAACTGTTTTTT | CASSQDRGVNEKLFF
TRBJ2-5 | TRBD2 | TRBV11-1 | - | TGTGCCAGCAGCTCACACACCAGGGGACTAGCGGGGGTGGAGACCCAGTACTTC | CASSSHTRGLAGVETQYF
TRBJ2-2 | TRBD1 | TRBV7-8 | few | TGTGCCAGCAGCCGGACAGGGGCCCTCGGGAACACCGGGGAGCTGTTTTTT | CASSRTGALGNTGELFF
TRBJ2-2 | - | TRBV9 | once | TGTGCCAGCAGCGTAGCAGGGTTGAACACCGGGGAGCTGTTTTTT | CASSVAGLNTGELFF
TRBJ1-3 | TRBD1 | TRBV7-9 | - | TGTGCCAGCAGCCTATGGACAGGTCCGGGAAACACCATATATTTT | CASSLWTGPGNTIYF
TRBJ2-5 | TRBD1 | TRBV7-9 | - | TGTGCCAGCAGCCCGCCGGACAGGGGTTTTCCAGAGACCCAGTACTTC | CASSPPDRGFPETQYF
TRBJ1-1 | - | TRBV19 | - | TGTGCCAGTAGTATAAAGTTGGGCAGCACACAAGCTTTCTTT | CASSIKLGSTQAFF
TRBJ2-7 | - | TRBV6-1 | - | TGTGCCACCGCAAGTAAAGGGGCCAACGAGCAGTACTTC | CATASKGANEQYF
TRBJ2-1 | TRBD2 | TRBV5-6 | - | TGTGCCAGCAGCTTATCGGGGGGGGCCAGGAATGAGCAGTTCTTC | CASSLSGGARNEQFF
TRBJ1-1 | TRBD1 | TRBV14 | few | TGTGCCAGCAGCCTAGGACAGGGGGACACTGAAGCTTTCTTT | CASSLGQGDTEAFF
TRBJ2-7 | TRBD2 | TRBV7-9 | - | TGTGCCAGCAGCCAAAGACAGGATTCACTAGCGGGGGTCTACGAGCAGTACTTC | CASSQRQDSLAGVYEQYF
TRBJ2-1 | TRBD1 | TRBV7-7 | - | TGTGCTAGCAGCTTACGAATATCTGGGGACAGATACAATGAGCAGTTCTTC | CASSLRISGDRYNEQFF
TRBJ1-2 | TRBD1 | TRBV18 | once | TGTGCCAGCTCATCTGCTGGGGGACAGGGGGATGGCTACACCTTC | CASSSAGGQGDGYTF
TRBJ1-1 | - | TRBV9 | - | TGTGCCAGCAGTGCAACAGGGAACACTGAAGCTTTCTTT | CASSATGNTEAFF
TRBJ1-1 | - | TRBV27 | - | TGTGCCAGCAGTTCAACTTCACCGGGGAGCCCCCCTGAAGCTTTCTTT | CASSSTSPGSPPEAFF
TRBJ2-6 | TRBD1 | TRBV15 | - | TGTGCCACCAGCAGAACGACAGGGGTACTAACTTACTCTGGGGCCAACGTCCTGACTTTC | CATSRTTGVLTYSGANVLTF